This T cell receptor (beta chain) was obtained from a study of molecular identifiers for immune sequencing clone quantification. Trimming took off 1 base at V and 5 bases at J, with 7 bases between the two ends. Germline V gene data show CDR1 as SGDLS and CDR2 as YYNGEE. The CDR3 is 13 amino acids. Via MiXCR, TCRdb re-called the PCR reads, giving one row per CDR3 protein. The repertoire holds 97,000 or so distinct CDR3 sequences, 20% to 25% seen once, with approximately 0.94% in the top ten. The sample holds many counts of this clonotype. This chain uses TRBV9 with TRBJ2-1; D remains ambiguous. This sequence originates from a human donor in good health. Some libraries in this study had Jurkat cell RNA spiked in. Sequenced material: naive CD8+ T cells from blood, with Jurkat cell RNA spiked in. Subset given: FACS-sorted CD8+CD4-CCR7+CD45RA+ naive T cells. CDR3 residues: CASSVSSDNEQFF. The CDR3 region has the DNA TGTGCCAGCAGCGTATCTTCCGACAATGAGCAGTTCTTC.